This T cell receptor (beta chain) originates from a study of cytotoxic CD8 clonotypes in ibrutinib-treated CLL. Study-level information: Partial responses totalled approximately 24 and complete responses 2; after median around 72 months, roughly 14 remained remitted and approximately twelve progressed. Study-wide results and limits: Stable or contracted on treatment, public clonotypes were also uncommon. Clonality increased at ibrutinib response and stayed stable in sustained remission. At progression, however, it fell back toward baseline. The study found baseline clonality above age-matched healthy donors, tracking circulating CD8+ T-cell counts.

About this clone itself: What it recognizes is unknown.

V was pared by 1 base and J by 0 bases, with 7 bases between. The germline gives CDR1 LGHNA, CDR2 YNFKEQ. This CDR3 has 15 residues. The repertoire was sequenced with immunoSEQ multiplex PCR; TCRdb's copy has only in-frame clones and lacks some. The sample carries 140,000 to 150,000 clones, 76% recorded once. The source was PBMCs, collected after 24 months of ibrutinib treatment. This chain uses TRBV4-2 with TRBJ2-1; possibly TRBD1 or TRBD2 for D (5 bases each). The sequence was collected from a human donor with chronic lymphocytic leukemia. The CDR3 region is CASSQVGGSYNEQFF. The CDR3 DNA reads as TGTGCCAGCAGCCAAGTTGGGGGCTCCTACAATGAGCAGTTCTTC.